Listed below are T cell receptor beta chains from one sample, sequenced in a study of blood T cell repertoires in COVID-19. Profiling relied on immunoSEQ multiplex PCR, and the TCRdb table lists in-frame clones only, not all of them. The sample carries approximately 100,000 clones, under 80% recorded once. Specimen: peripheral blood. The receptors were sampled from a man aged 70-80 years with active or convalescent COVID-19. CDR3s include the opening cysteine and the closing phenylalanine or tryptophan. Fields, in order: clone size, J gene, V gene, D gene, CDR3 protein, CDR3 DNA. The D gene is left open where the match is weak. Size values are once, few and many counts, or a class for expanded clones, and some rows have none.

abundance: -
j_gene: TRBJ1-1
v_gene: TRBV5-8
d_gene: TRBD1
CDR3aa: CASSFSATGDLNTEAFF
CDR3nt: TGTGCCAGCAGCTTCTCTGCGACAGGGGACTTGAACACTGAAGCTTTCTTT

abundance: once
j_gene: TRBJ1-2
v_gene: TRBV12-5
d_gene: TRBD1
CDR3aa: CAWRGTGGSGYTF
CDR3nt: TGTGCTTGGCGGGGGACAGGGGGCAGTGGCTACACCTTC

abundance: -
j_gene: TRBJ2-1
v_gene: TRBV7-8
d_gene: -
CDR3aa: CASSSYDNEQFF
CDR3nt: TGTGCCAGCAGCTCCTACGACAATGAGCAGTTCTTC

abundance: once
j_gene: TRBJ1-3
v_gene: TRBV5-8
d_gene: -
CDR3aa: CASSSGLRNTIYF
CDR3nt: TGTGCCAGCAGCTCGGGACTACGAAACACCATATATTTT

abundance: -
j_gene: TRBJ1-5
v_gene: TRBV7-2
d_gene: TRBD1
CDR3aa: CASSSPRTGGQPQHF
CDR3nt: TGTGCCAGCAGCTCCCCAAGGACAGGGGGTCAGCCCCAGCATTTT

abundance: few
j_gene: TRBJ1-5
v_gene: TRBV5-1
d_gene: -
CDR3aa: CASSRLGEDQPQHF
CDR3nt: TGCGCCAGCAGCAGATTAGGGGAAGATCAGCCCCAGCATTTT

abundance: -
j_gene: TRBJ2-4
v_gene: TRBV19
d_gene: TRBD1
CDR3aa: CASSIGPGTVAKNIQYF
CDR3nt: TGTGCCAGTAGTATAGGGCCCGGGACAGTAGCCAAAAACATTCAGTACTTC

abundance: once
j_gene: TRBJ1-6
v_gene: TRBV2
d_gene: TRBD1
CDR3aa: CASSARTGNSPLHF
CDR3nt: TGTGCCAGCAGTGCGAGGACAGGCAATTCACCCCTCCACTTT

abundance: -
j_gene: TRBJ1-5
v_gene: TRBV6-5
d_gene: TRBD1
CDR3aa: CASKKIGTGYQPQHF
CDR3nt: TGTGCCAGCAAAAAAATCGGGACAGGATATCAGCCCCAGCATTTT

abundance: few
j_gene: TRBJ1-2
v_gene: TRBV7-2
d_gene: TRBD1
CDR3aa: CASSHGQGAIYGYTF
CDR3nt: TGTGCCAGCAGCCACGGACAGGGGGCGATCTATGGCTACACCTTC

abundance: -
j_gene: TRBJ2-1
v_gene: TRBV15
d_gene: TRBD1
CDR3aa: CASTGQGTNEQFF
CDR3nt: TGTGCCAGCACAGGACAGGGGACGAATGAGCAGTTCTTC

abundance: -
j_gene: TRBJ2-7
v_gene: TRBV5-1
d_gene: TRBD1
CDR3aa: CASSLDGTGTSEQYF
CDR3nt: TGCGCCAGCAGCTTGGACGGGACAGGGACGTCCGAGCAGTACTTC

abundance: -
j_gene: TRBJ1-1
v_gene: TRBV11-2
d_gene: TRBD1
CDR3aa: CASSSQGAWTEAFF
CDR3nt: TGTGCCAGCAGCTCACAGGGGGCATGGACTGAAGCTTTCTTT

abundance: few
j_gene: TRBJ1-2
v_gene: TRBV10-3
d_gene: TRBD1
CDR3aa: CAIPSLQGAGYGYTF
CDR3nt: TGTGCCATTCCCTCACTTCAGGGGGCAGGCTATGGCTACACCTTC

abundance: few
j_gene: TRBJ2-5
v_gene: TRBV2
d_gene: TRBD2
CDR3aa: CASSATSGSGETQYF
CDR3nt: TGTGCCAGCAGTGCGACTAGCGGGAGTGGGGAGACCCAGTACTTC

abundance: -
j_gene: TRBJ2-1
v_gene: TRBV7-2
d_gene: -
CDR3aa: CASSFQFVDEQFF
CDR3nt: TGTGCCAGCAGCTTTCAGTTTGTGGATGAGCAGTTCTTC

abundance: -
j_gene: TRBJ1-3
v_gene: TRBV6-5
d_gene: TRBD1
CDR3aa: CASSRGQSGNTIYF
CDR3nt: TGTGCCAGCAGCCGGGGACAGTCTGGAAACACCATATATTTT

abundance: -
j_gene: TRBJ1-2
v_gene: TRBV28
d_gene: -
CDR3aa: CASSVRRGGYGYTF
CDR3nt: TGTGCCAGCAGTGTGCGCAGGGGTGGATATGGCTACACCTTC

abundance: -
j_gene: TRBJ2-7
v_gene: TRBV28
d_gene: -
CDR3aa: CASSLSAATASYEQYF
CDR3nt: TGTGCCAGCAGTTTATCCGCCGCCACTGCCTCCTACGAGCAGTACTTC

abundance: -
j_gene: TRBJ2-2
v_gene: TRBV20-1
d_gene: -
CDR3aa: CSASGPGHRSGELFF
CDR3nt: TGCAGTGCTAGTGGACCGGGACACCGCTCCGGGGAGCTGTTTTTT

abundance: once
j_gene: TRBJ2-7
v_gene: TRBV30
d_gene: -
CDR3aa: CAWGDYSYEQYF
CDR3nt: TGTGCCTGGGGAGATTATTCCTACGAGCAGTACTTC

abundance: -
j_gene: TRBJ1-5
v_gene: TRBV7-8
d_gene: -
CDR3aa: CASSLDGYRNQPQHF
CDR3nt: TGTGCCAGCAGCTTAGACGGGTATCGCAATCAGCCCCAGCATTTT

abundance: -
j_gene: TRBJ1-1
v_gene: TRBV2
d_gene: -
CDR3aa: CASSHGEGWDTEAFF
CDR3nt: TGTGCCAGCAGTCATGGGGAGGGATGGGACACTGAAGCTTTCTTT

abundance: -
j_gene: TRBJ2-2
v_gene: TRBV10-1
d_gene: TRBD2
CDR3aa: CASSSGENTGELFF
CDR3nt: TGCGCCAGCTCTAGCGGGGAGAACACCGGGGAGCTGTTTTTT

abundance: -
j_gene: TRBJ2-7
v_gene: TRBV5-1
d_gene: TRBD2
CDR3aa: CPRGGRGAGGPSSYEQYF
CDR3nt: TGCCCCCGCGGGGGGCGGGGGGCGGGCGGGCCGAGCTCCTACGAGCAGTACTTC

abundance: -
j_gene: TRBJ2-7
v_gene: TRBV7-9
d_gene: TRBD1
CDR3aa: CASSPNRDSYEQYF
CDR3nt: TGTGCCAGCAGCCCAAACCGGGACAGCTACGAGCAGTACTTC

abundance: -
j_gene: TRBJ1-2
v_gene: TRBV5-4
d_gene: -
CDR3aa: CASSLGQGNYGYTF
CDR3nt: TGTGCCAGCAGCTTGGGTCAGGGCAATTATGGCTACACCTTC

abundance: -
j_gene: TRBJ2-1
v_gene: TRBV6-6
d_gene: TRBD2
CDR3aa: CASSYSGGGYNEQFF
CDR3nt: TGTGCCAGCAGTTACTCCGGGGGAGGGTACAATGAGCAGTTCTTC

abundance: once
j_gene: TRBJ2-7
v_gene: TRBV5-4
d_gene: TRBD1
CDR3aa: CASSDGQGLRLYEQYF
CDR3nt: TGTGCCAGCAGCGATGGACAGGGTCTACGCCTTTACGAGCAGTACTTC

abundance: -
j_gene: TRBJ2-2
v_gene: TRBV18
d_gene: -
CDR3aa: CASSPPGRPNTGELFF
CDR3nt: TGTGCCAGCTCACCACCGGGCAGACCAAACACCGGGGAGCTGTTTTTT

abundance: -
j_gene: TRBJ2-1
v_gene: TRBV6-2/TRBV6-3
d_gene: -
CDR3aa: CASSYSSGRYNEQFF
CDR3nt: TGTGCCAGCAGTTATTCCAGCGGGCGGTACAATGAGCAGTTCTTC

abundance: -
j_gene: TRBJ2-1
v_gene: TRBV29-1
d_gene: TRBD2
CDR3aa: CSVYTPTSGGAYNEQFF
CDR3nt: TGCAGCGTTTACACCCCGACTAGCGGGGGCGCCTACAATGAGCAGTTCTTC